This T cell receptor (beta chain) derives from a study of blood T cell repertoires in COVID-19. TCRdb keeps only in-frame clones here, not all; method: immunoSEQ multiplex PCR. The repertoire consists of under 200,000 clones, with 70% to 90% occurring once and the leading ten covering roughly 21%. Germline V CDR1 and CDR2: SGDLS, YYNGEE. The CDR3 has 13 amino acids. Trimming at V came to 7 bases and at J to 4 bases, leaving 6 bases not matched to a gene. This chain uses TRBV9 with TRBJ2-3, with 7 bases that match TRBD2. Sequencing was done on a sample of peripheral blood. The TCR was taken from a man aged 55 to 70 with active or convalescent COVID-19. The CDR3 here is CASRAGEADTQYF. DNA of the CDR3: TGTGCCAGCCGGGCGGGGGAGGCAGATACGCAGTATTTT. Using reference TRBV9 and TRBJ2-3 for the parts outside the CDR3, the full variable domain is DSGVTQTPKHLITATGQRVTLRCSPRSGDLSVYWYQQSLDQGLQFLIQYYNGEERAKGNILERFSAQQFPDLHSELNLSSLELGDSALYFCASRAGEADTQYFGPGTRLTVL.